The 11 T cell receptor beta chains below were found in one sample sequenced in a study of tumor and adjacent non-tumor tissue in lung cancer. TCRbeta libraries were built with three rounds of nested PCR, modified from ARM-PCR. Each CDR3 protein is one row after TCRdb ran MiXCR on the multiplex PCR reads. This sample has about 80,000 distinct CDR3 sequences, with approximately 80% found just once. The template was RNA from unsorted bulk tissue. More than 3 cm separated this lung sample from the edge of the tumor. What was sequenced was distant non-tumor lung tissue. Every receptor here comes from a man aged 60-69 years with non-small cell lung cancer.

Note on this clonotype: No conserved phenylalanine or tryptophan ends this CDR3, so it is likely a read error. This chain joins TRBV11-3 and TRBJ2-3; D is undetermined. The CDR3 covers 13 residues. Germline V gene lookup returns CDR1 SGHNT and CDR2 YENEEA. Trimming took off 7 bases at V and 4 bases at J, with 12 bases between the two ends. The CDR3 DNA follows: TGTGCCAGCACCTTTCAGGTGGCAGATACGCAGTATTCT. This encodes CASTFQVADTQYS.

This clonotype has a single count. The junction differs from germline at one of its ends, possibly a read error. The chain recombines TRBV6-4 with TRBJ2-3; D gene unclear. CDR3 length: 13 residues. In germline, CDR1 is MRHNA, CDR2 SNTAGT. The DNA for the CDR3 is TGTGCCAGCAGTGACTTCAGCACAGTTACGCAGTATTTT. This translates into CASSDFSTVTQYF.

On this clonotype itself: It may be a read error: a sequence one base away is much more abundant. V is TRBV5-4 and J is TRBJ2-1; 8 bases match TRBD1. Germline-derived CDR1 and CDR2 are SGHNT and YYREEE (reference sequence). This CDR3 has 18 residues. CDR3 residues: CARSLTLGLDRGYNEQFF. The CDR3 coding sequence is TGTGCCAGGAGCTTGACATTAGGTTTAGACAGGGGTTACAATGAGCAGTTCTTC.

This clonotype was counted only a few times. V and J are TRBV4-1 and TRBJ1-1, with a weak D call TRBD1 (6 bases). Per the germline V gene, CDR1 is MGHRA and CDR2 is YSYEKL. V lost 2 bases and J 1 base, leaving 17 bases between the germline ends. The length of the CDR3 is 17 residues. CDR3 sequence reads: CASSQLTGGPRNTEAFF. DNA of the CDR3: TGCGCCAGCAGCCAATTGACAGGCGGGCCAAGGAACACTGAAGCTTTCTTT.

Turning to this clonotype: One junction end disagrees with the germline gene, perhaps due to a read error. The chain has TRBV10-2 and TRBJ2-3; D unresolved. Per the germline V gene, CDR1 is WSHSY and CDR2 is SAAADI. The CDR3 extends over 15 amino acids. CDR3 sequence: CASSESRAITDMQYF. CDR3 sequence (DNA): TGCGCCAGCAGTGAGTCAAGGGCTATCACAGATATGCAGTATTTT.

As concerns this clonotype: At one end the junction does not follow the germline gene, possibly because of a read error. J is TRBJ1-6 and V is TRBV12-3 or TRBV12-4, with a weak D call TRBD1 (5 bases). This CDR3 is built from 14 residues. Here the CDR3 DNA reads TGTGCCAGCAGGGCGGGGCCGCAGGATTCACCCCTCTACTTT. It encodes CASRAGPQDSPLYF.

Turning to this clonotype: The CDR3 end shows no conserved phenylalanine or tryptophan, and so a read error is likely. The chain recombines TRBV4-1 with TRBJ2-2; D call uncertain. Trimming took 7 bases from V and 6 from J, leaving 9 bases between them. Germline CDR1 and CDR2: MGHRA and YSYEKL. The CDR3 covers 12 residues. CDR3 loop: CASNHLSGELFI. Here the CDR3 DNA reads TGCGCCAGCAACCATTTATCCGGGGAGCTGTTTATT.

The chain is built from TRBV6-6 and TRBJ2-7; 8 positions agree with TRBD2. Trimming cost V 2 bases and J 5 bases; bases outside gene matches: 17. From germline, CDR1 is MNHNY and CDR2 SVGAGI (reference sequence). The CDR3 is made up of 18 amino acids. The CDR3 protein is CASSYLGLAGDFSNEQYF. Written as DNA, the CDR3 is TGTGCCAGCAGTTACCTCGGACTAGCAGGAGATTTTAGCAACGAGCAGTACTTC.

In regard to this clonotype: A much larger clonotype is one base distant, so this may be a read error. The CDR3 ends on some other residue instead of the conserved phenylalanine or tryptophan, so this is likely a read error. The V and J genes are TRBV20-1 and TRBJ2-2, with D possibly being TRBD2 (6 bases). CDR1 DFQATT and CDR2 SNEGSKA come from the germline V gene (reference sequence). Deletions cut 6 bases from V and 1 base from J, with 12 bases between. The CDR3 has 14 residues. CDR3 sequence reads: CSARAGGNTGELFL. The CDR3 DNA is TGCAGTGCCCGCGCCGGGGGGAACACCGGGGAGCTGTTTCTT.

V gene TRBV20-1 combines with J gene TRBJ2-7; D ambiguous. Trimming took off 3 bases at V and 10 bases at J, with 16 bases between the two ends. Germline-derived CDR1 and CDR2 are DFQATT and SNEGSKA (reference sequence). The CDR3 loop spans 12 amino acids. Here the CDR3 DNA reads TGCAGTGCTAGTGCGGTCTCCTATGAACAGTACTTC. Translation gives CSASAVSYEQYF.

A remark on this clonotype: At one of its ends the junction is not consistent with the germline gene, which may arise from a read error. V is TRBV6-5 and J is TRBJ2-6; TRBD2 agrees at 7 bases. CDR1 and CDR2 (germline): MNHEY, SVGAGI. The CDR3 totals 17 residues. The CDR3 bases are TGTGCCAGCAGCCTAGCGGCAGCCAGATCTGGGGCCAACGCCCTGACTTTC. Protein product: CASSLAAARSGANALTF.